This T cell receptor (beta chain) was captured by sequencing in a study of T-cell memory formation after mild COVID-19. For the study at large: Largely donor-specific TCR clusters were found.

TCRdb re-derived calls from the 5' RACE reads in MiXCR, one entry per CDR3 protein. The data show over 300,000 distinct CDR3 sequences, under 25% seen once. V shed 4 bases and J shed 1 base, with 16 bases lying between them. CDR1 SGHTA and CDR2 FQGNSA come from the germline V gene. CDR3 length: 16 amino acids. This chain links TRBV7-2 with TRBJ2-5; perhaps TRBD1 as D (5 bases). This clonotype originated in a man between 18 and 35 years old who had mild COVID-19 (a few samples of this study predate the infection). Cell type and time point are not known. The sample taken for sequencing was PBMCs or a T cell subset sorted from them (not recorded which). CDR3 bases: TGTGCCAGCAGCTCCGCAGGGAACTCGGGCCAAGAGACCCAGTACTTC. Protein product: CASSSAGNSGQETQYF. Together with reference TRBV7-2 and TRBJ2-5, the CDR3 gives the full variable domain: GAGVSQSPSNKVTEKGKDVELRCDPISGHTALYWYRQSLGQGLEFLIYFQGNSAPDKSGLPSDRFSAERTGGSVSTLTIQRTQQEDSAVYLCASSSAGNSGQETQYFGPGTRLLVL.